This TCR beta chain derives from a study of Tregs in tolerant kidney transplant recipients. Assay: immunoSEQ multiplex PCR; the TCRdb copy retains only in-frame clones and omits some. The table lists tens of thousands of clones, about 90% of them singletons. Study results and limitations: Tregs expanded with activated donor B cells seemed most donor-specific. No direct test of biological reproducibility was done here. Some patients' samples used different primers over time, so nucleotide sequences weren't comparable.

Mixed chimerism was transient after nonmyeloablative marrow transplants from related graft donors. Unstimulated regulatory T cells (CD4+CD25+CD127-), CD4+CD25- non-regulatory cells, CD4 and CD8 cells were FACS-sorted from thawed PBMCs. On this clone: Its matching antigen is unknown.

This receptor was obtained from a human patient who received a combined kidney and bone marrow transplant. The T cells may come from the graft donor. The sequences come from CD8+ T cells from blood (PBMCs), collected 24 months after the transplant.

CDR3 DNA: TGTGCCAGCACCCACAGGGAGTCCCGGGGACGGCGGAACACCGGGGAGCTGTTTTTT. This encodes CASTHRESRGRRNTGELFF. The V call is TRBV13, the J call TRBJ2-2, with D maybe TRBD1 (6 bases). V was pared by 7 bases and J by 1 base, with 25 bases between. The CDR3 is 19 residues long. Germline lookup yields CDR1 PRHDT and CDR2 FYEKMQ (reference sequence). The whole variable domain, filled in from reference TRBV13 and TRBJ2-2, reads AAGVIQSPRHLIKEKRETATLKCYPIPRHDTVYWYQQGPGQDPQFLISFYEKMQSDKGSIPDRFSAQQFSDYHSELNMSSLELGDSALYFCASTHRESRGRRNTGELFFGEGSRLTVL.